This T cell receptor beta chain was identified during a study of T cells after yellow fever vaccination (dated by TCRdb to the late 2010s). About the study as a whole: The SMART-Seq v4 Ultra Low Input RNA kit was used to prepare libraries from fractions with low cell numbers. To track T-cell clones before and after primary and booster YFV17D yellow fever vaccination, bulk TCR alpha and beta repertoires were sequenced longitudinally. Two healthy male donors, one aged 18 to 30 and one aged 30 to 40 years, made up the cohort. Blood was drawn at multiple timepoints before and after primary and secondary immunization, with bulk PBMC replicates and cell subsets isolated.

This clonotype was seen more than once but under ten times. The input lacks base qualities; no much larger clone sits a single base away. Summary of the overall study and its limitations: After the booster, most clones that had expanded after primary vaccination were detected again (about 97% of CD4 and roughly nine tenths of CD8), suggesting broad maintenance of memory. Compared with the primary T-cell response, the secondary T-cell response was faster but weaker, reaching its peak on day 5 rather than on day 15. A small share of clonotypes occurred in both CD4 and CD8 compartments, likely arising from convergent recombination. Computational filtering was needed because FACS-sorted repertoires could contain abundant contaminating clonotypes from the bulk population. Because only two donors were included in the study, the extent to which the findings can be generalized is limited.

Explained via the paper, the treatment or condition label denotes: live attenuated yellow fever vaccine strain. PBMCs were isolated from peripheral blood using a standard Ficoll-Paque protocol. Epitope-specific CD8 T cells were sorted with a dextramer loaded with the yellow fever NS4B epitope peptide, together with anti-CD3 and anti-CD8 staining. RNA was extracted with TriZol from bulk PBMCs, CD4 and CD8 fractions, and dextramer-positive and dextramer-negative fractions. Synthesis of TCR cDNA relied on 5'RACE template switching, a step that introduced a universal primer site along with unique molecular identifiers. cDNA synthesis was primed from both the TCR alpha and TCR beta constant segments. Two PCR steps were used to amplify libraries, with sample barcodes and sequencing adapters being added in the second step. Sequencing of libraries was done on Illumina HiSeq 2500 (2x100 bp) or NovaSeq (2x150 bp). The published analysis was carried out like this. Demultiplexing of reads and collapsing into UMI consensus sequences were performed with MIGEC, and V(D)J alignment was carried out with MiXCR. Vaccine-responding clonotypes were identified with edgeR using replicate PBMC samples, with FDR below 0.01 and a log2 fold change above 5 up to day 15 being required. Bulk clonotypes were assigned CD4 or CD8 identity according to which sequenced CD4 or CD8 repertoire held them at higher abundance. A clonotype counted as NS4B-specific if enriched at least 10-fold in dextramer-positive versus dextramer-negative fractions, with CD4-biased clonotypes left out. TCRdb reran the public reads through fastp at Q25 and MiXCR, keeping productive beta chains. Entries that share a CDR3 protein sequence are merged under the most common genes and DNA. In this record, the V and J calls reflect TCRdb's handling and not the investigators' own analysis. The sample contains over 65,000 distinct CDR3 sequences, roughly 15% of them found a single time. Clones ranked in the top ten supply 20% to 25% of the sample.

This specimen was CD8+ T cells not binding an NS4B(214-222) dextramer, sorted from PBMCs, taken roughly 20 days after the first yellow fever vaccination. This specimen's cell subset or site label, per the study, means: NS4B epitope dextramer-negative CD8 T cells. The source is a young man who received the YFV17D yellow fever vaccine.

The DNA sequence is given as TGTGCCAGCAGCTTAAACCCGGGGAAGGATTCACCCCTCCACTTT. It codes for CASSLNPGKDSPLHF. The chain couples TRBV7-3 to TRBJ1-6; too little of a D gene remains to name it. The V and J ends are trimmed by 1 base and 8 bases, leaving 12 bases between them. Looking up the germline V gene yields CDR1 SGHTA and CDR2 FQGTGA. Including cysteine and phenylalanine, the CDR3 has 15 amino acids. Only the CDR3 part of the read is kept: 45 bases, read in frame from the first base.